A single sample is the source of the 22 T cell receptor beta chains below, sequenced in a study of Graves' ophthalmopathy and Graves' hyperthyroidism. Beta-chain TCR CDR3 regions were amplified from RNA transcripts. HTBI-primed first-round RT-PCR preceded second-round multiplex PCR. TCRdb reanalysed the multiplex PCR reads using MiXCR and keeps one entry per CDR3 protein. This table has some 250,000 distinct CDR3 sequences, around 50% appearing once. The sequencing sample was made of peripheral blood. These receptors all stem from an adult man with Graves' ophthalmopathy.

This clonotype was seen many times. The chain combines TRBV2 with TRBJ1-5; 7 nucleotides line up with TRBD1. This CDR3 has 14 amino acids. Germline trimming cut 3 bases from V and 7 bases from J; bases unmatched to any gene: 6. CDR1 and CDR2 from the germline V gene are SNHLY and FYNNEI. CDR3 sequence reads: CASSETTGNQPQHF. The CDR3 DNA is TGTGCCAGCAGTGAGACGACAGGGAACCAGCCCCAGCATTTT.

On this clonotype itself: One end of the junction is discordant with germline, which a read error may explain. The rearrangement links TRBV10-3 to TRBJ2-7, with D perhaps matching TRBD1 (6 bases). Germline V CDR1 and CDR2: ENHRY, SYGVKD. This CDR3 region has 15 residues. The CDR3 DNA reads TGTGCCAGCAGTGTTCCGGCAGGGGTGAAGTACGAGCAGTACTTC. Translating gives CASSVPAGVKYEQYF.

The genes are TRBV15 and TRBJ2-6, with D perhaps matching TRBD2 (5 bases). Looked up from germline, CDR1 is LNHNV and CDR2 is YYDKDF (reference sequence). The CDR3 spans 16 residues. V was shortened by 7 bases and J by 0 bases, with 13 bases between the two germline ends. As DNA, the CDR3 is TGTGCCACCACCGAGAGGGCTATCTCTGGGGCCAACGTCCTGACTTTC. Encoded protein: CATTERAISGANVLTF.

This clonotype was counted ten times or more. The chain joins TRBV10-3 to TRBJ2-7; possibly TRBD1 or TRBD2 for D (5 bases each). The germline CDR1 and CDR2 sequences are ENHRY and SYGVKD. The CDR3 is made up of 15 amino acids. Trimming removed 2 bases from V and 3 bases from J, with 14 bases in between. The DNA of the CDR3 is TGTGCCATCAGTGAGGGGGGACGCGAAGTCTACGAGCAGTACTTC. This translates into CAISEGGREVYEQYF.

The chain recombines TRBV5-6 with TRBJ1-6; 7 bases line up with TRBD1. The CDR3 has 14 residues. Per germline, CDR1 SGHDT and CDR2 YYEEEE. V shed 2 bases, J shed 5 bases, and the junction held 1 base outside the gene matches. Here the CDR3 reads CASSFGTDNSPLHF. DNA for the CDR3: TGTGCCAGCAGCTTCGGGACAGATAATTCACCCCTCCACTTT.

This clonotype was picked up many times. CDR3: CAISELGDLGGYTF. The CDR3 DNA reads as TGTGCCATCAGTGAGCTAGGGGACCTTGGTGGCTACACCTTC. The V and J genes are TRBV10-3 and TRBJ1-2, with D possibly TRBD1 on 5 matching bases. The CDR3 is made up of 14 amino acids. The germline V gene has CDR1 ENHRY and CDR2 SYGVKD. V was trimmed by 2 bases and J by 7 bases, leaving 14 bases between them.

This clonotype was picked up a small number of times. This rearrangement joins TRBV29-1 to TRBJ2-2; no clear D. Trimming removed 5 bases from V and 5 bases from J, with 12 bases in between. The length of the CDR3 is 13 residues. Germline V gene sequence: CDR1 SQVTM, CDR2 ANQGSEA. CDR3: CSVLSGLTGELFF. The CDR3 DNA reads TGCAGCGTTTTGAGTGGTCTAACCGGGGAGCTGTTTTTT.

The rearrangement joins TRBV19 to TRBJ2-2, with 8 positions matching TRBD1. CDR3 length: 14 amino acids. Germline CDR1 reads LNHDA; CDR2 reads SQIVND (reference sequence). J lost 6 bases, V lost 3 bases, and 3 bases had no gene match. The CDR3 sequence: CASSIGQGPGELFF. The CDR3 bases are TGTGCCAGTAGTATCGGACAGGGTCCCGGGGAGCTGTTTTTT.

The V call is TRBV5-4, the J call TRBJ2-5; 8 bases align to TRBD2. The trim removed 5 bases at V and 11 bases at J, leaving 5 bases unmatched. CDR1 SGHNT and CDR2 YYREEE come from the germline V gene (reference sequence). The CDR3 has 11 residues. CDR3 sequence reads: CASRTSAPQYF. The DNA of the CDR3 is TGTGCCAGCAGGACTAGCGCCCCGCAGTACTTC.

This chain uses TRBV10-1 with TRBJ2-3; D tentatively fits TRBD1 or TRBD2 (5 bases each). Germline lookup yields CDR1 WNHNN and CDR2 SYGVQD (reference sequence). The CDR3 has 14 amino acids. The V end was cut by 5 bases, the J end by 1 base, with 10 bases between. CDR3 sequence: CASSRDLRTDTQYF. The CDR3 bases are TGCGCCAGCAGTCGGGACCTTCGCACAGATACGCAGTATTTT.

This chain's CDR3 is CASRKQGEDEQYF. Here the CDR3 DNA reads TGCGCCAGCAGGAAGCAGGGAGAGGACGAGCAGTACTTC. This rearrangement joins TRBV10-2 to TRBJ2-7; tentatively, D is TRBD1 or TRBD2 (5 bases each). From germline, CDR1 is WSHSY and CDR2 SAAADI. The CDR3 totals 13 residues. V lost 6 bases to trimming and J lost 5 bases, with 14 bases between them.

The rearrangement uses TRBV2 and TRBJ1-5; D ambiguous. The length of the CDR3 is 13 residues. Germline-derived CDR1 and CDR2 are SNHLY and FYNNEI. Trimming removed 7 bases at V and 5 bases at J, with 12 bases between. CDR3 amino acids: CASTDAAYQPQHF. In nucleotides, the CDR3 is TGTGCCAGCACTGACGCCGCGTATCAGCCCCAGCATTTT.

This clonotype appeared a few times. V gene TRBV12-3 or TRBV12-4 combines with J gene TRBJ1-4, with 7 bases lining up with TRBD1. The CDR3 runs 14 residues. The V gene end was trimmed by 1 base and the J gene end by 10 bases; junction bases not matched to a gene: 6. The CDR3 nucleotides are TGTGCCAGCAGTTTAGGACAGGGAGTCGTAAAACTGTTTTTT. This encodes CASSLGQGVVKLFF.

The rearrangement uses TRBV28 and TRBJ2-7; tentative D call: TRBD2 (6 bases). The CDR3 sequence is 12 residues long. Germline CDR1 reads MDHEN; CDR2 reads SYDVKM. Trimming stripped 8 bases from V and 3 bases from J, with 11 bases between. CDR3 sequence reads: CASGGQYYEQYF. CDR3 bases: TGTGCCAGCGGAGGGCAGTACTACGAGCAGTACTTC.

A note on this clonotype: The junction departs from the called germline gene at one end, perhaps through a read error. The rearrangement uses TRBV5-1 and TRBJ1-5; TRBD1 agrees at 7 bases. This CDR3 comprises 14 residues. Germline CDR1 SGHRS, CDR2 YFSETQ. The CDR3, as DNA: TGTGCCAGTAGTCGCCAGGGGGACAATCAGCCCCAGCATTTT. Encoded protein: CASSRQGDNQPQHF.

The chain employs TRBV6-2 or TRBV6-3 and TRBJ1-5, with no clear D. CDR1 and CDR2 (germline): MNHEY, SVGEGT. The CDR3 runs 14 residues. Trimming stripped 5 bases from V and 4 bases from J, with 12 bases between. This CDR3 reads CASSTSRPNQPQHF. The CDR3 DNA sequence: TGTGCCAGCAGTACCTCCCGACCGAATCAGCCCCAGCATTTT.

This clonotype has a handful of counts. The J gene is TRBJ1-1, the V gene TRBV12-3 or TRBV12-4; tentative D call: TRBD1 (6 bases). The CDR3 runs 16 residues. Trimming shortened V by 3 bases and J by 4 bases, and 18 bases separated the two germline ends. CDR3 nucleotide sequence: TGTGCCAGCAGTTTTCCACCGATTGACAGGTGCACTGAAGCTTTCTTT. It encodes CASSFPPIDRCTEAFF.

J is TRBJ1-3 and V is TRBV10-3, with a weak D call TRBD1 (6 bases). Germline V gene sequence: CDR1 ENHRY, CDR2 SYGVKD. The length of the CDR3 is 16 residues. Trimming left V 0 bases short and J 0 bases short, with 9 bases between. CDR3 region: CAISESDSLSGNTIYF. In DNA, the CDR3 is TGTGCCATCAGTGAGTCGGACAGCCTCTCTGGAAACACCATATATTTT.

This chain links TRBV29-1 with TRBJ2-7; 8 positions agree with TRBD1. This CDR3 has 15 residues. Germline lookup yields CDR1 SQVTM and CDR2 ANQGSEA. The junction had 11 bases not matched to a gene; V was cut back by 5 bases and J by 2 bases. CDR3 in DNA: TGCAGCGTTCAGATACAGGACAGGGCGACCTACGAGCAGTACTTC. Protein product: CSVQIQDRATYEQYF.

This clonotype occurred a few times. The V call is TRBV7-9, the J call TRBJ2-7, with D uncertain. Germline V gives CDR1 SEHNR, CDR2 FQNEAQ (reference sequence). The ends were cut back, 3 bases at V and 3 bases at J, with 3 bases in the middle. The CDR3 extends over 11 amino acids. CDR3: CASSFYYEQYF. As DNA, the CDR3 is TGTGCCAGCAGCTTTTACTACGAGCAGTACTTC.

V usage is TRBV4-2 and J usage is TRBJ2-7; 8 bases are shared with TRBD1. V lost 2 bases to trimming and J lost 5 bases; unmatched junction nucleotides: 8. Germline assignment: CDR1 LGHNA and CDR2 YNFKEQ. CDR3 length: 15 amino acids. In DNA, the CDR3 is TGTGCCAGCAGCCAACGATACAGGGGGTCCGACGAGCAGTACTTC. As protein: CASSQRYRGSDEQYF.

The chain combines TRBV7-9 with TRBJ1-2, with 7 bases identical to TRBD1. Germline V lookup: CDR1 SEHNR, CDR2 FQNEAQ (reference sequence). The CDR3 runs to 13 residues. After removal of 4 bases from V and 7 bases from J, the junction contained 6 bases not matched to a gene. CDR3: CASSSRDSGGYTF. The CDR3 DNA follows: TGTGCCAGCAGCTCCCGGGACAGCGGTGGCTACACCTTC.